Sequencing of this T cell receptor beta chain was carried out in a study of shared clonotypes between healthy human individuals. Libraries were prepared by immunoSEQ multiplex PCR; TCRdb keeps only in-frame clonotypes and omits some of them. The sample shows nearly 750,000 clones, approximately 77% of them seen only once. This CDR3 contains 15 residues. Germline V gene sequence: CDR1 MGHDK, CDR2 SYGVNS. Losses at the gene ends were 3 bases for V and 3 bases for J; bases not matched to a gene: 4. V is TRBV25-1 and J is TRBJ1-5, with TRBD1 matching 8 bases. The specimen sequenced was memory CD4+ T cells sorted from blood. Described subset: CD45RA-negative fraction. The sequence came from a woman in her 30s in good health. The CDR3, as DNA: TGTGCCAGCAGTGACGAGACAGGGGACAATCAGCCCCAGCATTTT. This encodes CASSDETGDNQPQHF.